This T cell receptor beta chain was captured in a study of blood T cell repertoires in COVID-19. At the level of the study: The United States, Italy and Spain were the sources of the acute and convalescent COVID-19 samples. T cells, B-cell-depleted T cells, or PBMCs supplied cDNA or gDNA.

Participants, about 18 to 100 years old, spanned around 25 US areas. In Cohort 3, a recovered donor had either two negative PCRs, clearance, or symptom resolution. V lost 0 bases and J 7 bases, leaving 16 bases between the germline ends. The CDR3 length is 16 residues. Germline CDR1 reads MRHNA; CDR2 reads SNTAGT. The protocol was immunoSEQ multiplex PCR, while the TCRdb copy is restricted to in-frame clones and leaves out a portion. The sample shows roughly 500,000 clones, 88% of them seen only once. This receptor was taken from a woman between 40 and 50 years old who had recovered from COVID-19. Sample: PBMCs or T cells enriched from blood (not recorded which). The chain uses TRBV6-4 and TRBJ2-1; D is perhaps TRBD1 (7 bases). The CDR3, as DNA: TGTGCCAGCAGTGACTCTAGATGGAGGGGGCGAAATGAGCAGTTCTTC. This sequence encodes CASSDSRWRGRNEQFF.